This record covers a single T cell receptor beta chain. What it binds is unknown. This specimen comes from a study of coeliac disease. About the research overall: The study queried TRBV7-2 bias without high-resolution HLA data. Study-wide points: Cross-contamination between intraepithelial and lamina propria cells was possible. Control samples showed higher TRB and TRG clonality than intraepithelial and lamina propria samples in active celiac disease.

This CDR3 region has 14 residues. V was pared by 6 bases and J by 5 bases, with 16 bases between. CDR1 MNHEY and CDR2 SVGAGI come from the germline V gene. Sequencing was performed with immunoSEQ multiplex PCR; in TCRdb, only in-frame clones are kept and a portion is missing. Of more than 3,000 clones detected, 48% appear once; the ten largest clones hold around 10%. The sequencing input was intraepithelial lymphocytes from the gut. The chain couples TRBV6-5 to TRBJ1-1; D uncertain. This receptor was identified in an older woman with celiac disease. In DNA form, the CDR3 reads TGTGCCAGCAGCGTTGGGCATACTGGGACTGAAGCTTTCTTT. Protein product: CASSVGHTGTEAFF.